This T cell receptor beta chain was observed in a study of blood T cell repertoires in COVID-19. Across the study: The study drew acute and convalescent COVID-19 samples from the United States, Italy and Spain.

The CDR3 totals 15 residues. After removal of 5 bases from V and 4 bases from J, the junction contained 9 bases not matched to a gene. Germline CDR1 and CDR2: SGHTA and FQGTGA. In the study's own analysis: Nucleated cell counts were estimated from reference gene primer amplification. Clones were read by immunoSEQ multiplex PCR, and TCRdb kept only the in-frame ones, dropping some. From that table come the V and J calls and clone size; the DNA was used to work out D and trimming. The sample yields about 260,000 clones, around 87% seen once. The clonotype was recovered from a woman aged 45-65 years with acute or convalescent COVID-19. The sequencing sample was made of peripheral blood. The chain carries TRBV7-3 and TRBJ2-3; 7 nucleotides line up with TRBD1. The CDR3 here is CASSPPGQIADTQYF. CDR3 DNA sequence: TGTGCCAGCAGCCCACCGGGACAGATAGCAGATACGCAGTATTTT.